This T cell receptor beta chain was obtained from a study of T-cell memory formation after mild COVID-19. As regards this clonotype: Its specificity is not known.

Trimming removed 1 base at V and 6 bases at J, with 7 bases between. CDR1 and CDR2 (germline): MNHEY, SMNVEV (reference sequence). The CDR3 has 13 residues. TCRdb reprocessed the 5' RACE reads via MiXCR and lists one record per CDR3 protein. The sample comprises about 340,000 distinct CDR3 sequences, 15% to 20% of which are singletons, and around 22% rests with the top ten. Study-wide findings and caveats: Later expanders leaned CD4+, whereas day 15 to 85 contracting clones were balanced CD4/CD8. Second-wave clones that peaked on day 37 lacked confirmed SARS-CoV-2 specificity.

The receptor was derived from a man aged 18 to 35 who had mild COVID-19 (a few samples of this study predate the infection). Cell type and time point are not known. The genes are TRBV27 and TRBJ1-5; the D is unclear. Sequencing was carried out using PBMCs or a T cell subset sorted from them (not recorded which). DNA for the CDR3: TGTGCCAGCAGTTTATTCGGCTCTCAGCCCCAGCATTTT. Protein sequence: CASSLFGSQPQHF.